A single sample gave rise to the 18 T cell receptor beta chains below, sequenced in a study of regulatory T cells in long-lasting Graves disease. Arm-PCR of CDR3 regions with iRepertoire HTBI primers generated TCR beta libraries. TCRdb reprocessed the multiplex PCR reads with MiXCR, giving one entry per CDR3 protein. Of about 400,000 distinct CDR3 sequences in the sample, roughly 15% were seen once. Regarding time point: newly diagnosed GD, antithyroid drugs for less than 3 months. The TCR library was made from RNA extracted from PBMCs. This sample was shared with a second study, whose subject was T cells in Graves' hyperthyroidism and ophthalmopathy.

The sequenced sample was peripheral blood mononuclear cells (PBMCs), obtained at new diagnosis, from a patient treated with antithyroid drugs. All receptors derive from a woman in her late teens or twenties with Graves disease.

There are many counts of this clonotype. The chain has TRBV5-1 and TRBJ2-1; D might be TRBD1 (5 bases). The CDR3 sequence is 15 residues long. V gave up 0 bases and J gave up 5 bases, with 12 bases separating them. The germline V gene encodes CDR1 SGHRS and CDR2 YFSETQ. The CDR3 protein is CASSLDRNPHNEQFF. For the CDR3, the DNA is TGCGCCAGCAGCTTGGACAGGAACCCTCACAATGAGCAGTTCTTC.

This clonotype was detected only once. A much larger clone lies one base from this, so it may be a read error. The chain links TRBV7-3 to TRBJ2-2; no clear D gene. CDR1 SGHTA and CDR2 FQGTGA come from the germline V gene. The CDR3 totals 15 residues. CDR3 loop: CASGLSSVDTGELFF. The CDR3 DNA reads TGTGCCAGCGGCTTATCCAGCGTTGACACCGGGGAGCTGTTTTTT.

This clonotype was seen a handful of times. The chain uses TRBV24-1 and TRBJ2-2; 7 bases match TRBD1. Germline loops: CDR1 KGHDR, CDR2 SFDVKD. V shed 2 bases and J 1 base; nucleotides not matched to a gene: 6. The CDR3 runs to 17 residues. This CDR3 reads CATSDSDRSLNTGELFF. The CDR3 DNA sequence: TGTGCCACCAGTGATTCGGACAGGTCGTTGAACACCGGGGAGCTGTTTTTT.

This clonotype turned up a few times. The chain is built from TRBV12-5 and TRBJ2-6; possibly TRBD1 for D (5 bases). Germline assignment: CDR1 LGHNT and CDR2 FRNRAP. With 5 bases removed from V and 4 bases from J, the gap between germline ends came to 12 bases. The CDR3 has 15 residues. The CDR3 DNA reads as TGTGCTAGTGGTCCTCAGGGTTCCGGGGCCAACGTCCTGACTTTC. Protein product: CASGPQGSGANVLTF.

The sample holds many counts of this clonotype. V and J are TRBV24-1 and TRBJ2-1; tentatively, D is TRBD2 (5 bases). Trimming took off 3 bases at V and 4 bases at J, with 18 bases between the two ends. The germline gives CDR1 KGHDR, CDR2 SFDVKD. This CDR3 contains 17 residues. CDR3 sequence reads: CATSDPSTDSEYNEQFF. Written as DNA, the CDR3 is TGTGCCACCAGTGATCCGAGCACGGACTCCGAATACAATGAGCAGTTCTTC.

This clonotype was observed a handful of times. This rearrangement joins TRBV6-1 to TRBJ2-1; D gene uncertain. The germline gives CDR1 MNHNS, CDR2 SASEGT. With 5 bases removed from V and 3 bases from J, the gap between germline ends came to 8 bases. This CDR3 contains 13 residues. This CDR3 reads CASSYVDYNEQFF. CDR3 sequence (DNA): TGTGCCAGCAGTTACGTCGACTACAATGAGCAGTTCTTC.

This clonotype came up a few times. This rearrangement joins TRBV29-1 to TRBJ2-5; 7 bases align to TRBD1. V trimming: 6 bases; J trimming: 2 bases; junction bases outside the gene matches: 3. This CDR3 spans 12 amino acids. CDR1 is SQVTM, CDR2 ANQGSEA, per germline. The CDR3 bases are TGCAGCGTGCAACAGGGGCAAGAGACCCAGTACTTC. It yields the protein CSVQQGQETQYF.

The chain employs TRBV11-2 and TRBJ2-7; 7 bases are a match to TRBD2. The CDR3 has 13 residues. From germline, CDR1 is SGHAT and CDR2 FQNNGV. J was trimmed by 5 bases and V by 4 bases; bases with no gene match: 5. For the CDR3, the DNA is TGTGCCAGCAGCTCCCGACTAGCTGACGAGCAGTACTTC. It yields the protein CASSSRLADEQYF.

This clonotype was found many times. V usage is TRBV6-1 and J usage is TRBJ1-1; D may be TRBD1 (5 bases). This CDR3 is 14 amino acids long. From germline, CDR1 is MNHNS and CDR2 SASEGT. Trimming pared 6 bases from V and 0 bases from J, leaving 11 bases between. CDR3 in DNA: TGTGCCAGCAGGAAGGGACGGCTGAACACTGAAGCTTTCTTT. Protein: CASRKGRLNTEAFF.

There are a few counts of this clonotype. V usage is TRBV7-8 and J usage is TRBJ1-1; TRBD1 might be the D (6 bases). V was clipped by 1 base and J by 4 bases, with 13 bases between them. From germline, CDR1 is SGHVS and CDR2 FQNEAQ. The CDR3 is 15 residues long. The CDR3 loop is CASSLEGGTGTEAFF. In DNA, the CDR3 is TGTGCCAGCAGCTTAGAAGGGGGGACGGGCACTGAAGCTTTCTTT.

This clonotype has at least ten counts. Written as DNA, the CDR3 is TGCAGTGCTAGTACAGTGAACTATGGCTACACCTTC. It codes for CSASTVNYGYTF. V and J are TRBV20-1 and TRBJ1-2, with D hard to call. This CDR3 has 12 residues. The V gene lost 3 bases and the J gene lost 2 bases, with 7 bases spanning the gap. Germline lookup yields CDR1 DFQATT and CDR2 SNEGSKA (reference sequence).

This clonotype showed up many times. This rearrangement joins TRBV6-1 to TRBJ2-7; 10 bases are shared with TRBD2. The junction had 14 bases not matched to a gene; V was cut back by 10 bases and J by 2 bases. The CDR3 extends over 16 amino acids. CDR1 and CDR2 from the germline V gene are MNHNS and SASEGT. The CDR3: CATARLGLAPTYEQYF. DNA of the CDR3: TGTGCCACCGCTCGCTTGGGACTAGCGCCGACCTACGAGCAGTACTTC.

The chain is built from TRBV6-2 or TRBV6-3 and TRBJ1-5; the D gene is possibly TRBD1 (6 bases). The CDR3 totals 14 residues. Trimming stripped 8 bases from V and 4 bases from J, with 15 bases between. CDR1 and CDR2 from the germline V gene are MNHEY and SVGEGT. Here the CDR3 reads CASASSTGNQPQHF. The CDR3 region has the DNA TGTGCCAGCGCCTCATCAACAGGGAATCAGCCCCAGCATTTT.

Many counts were recorded for this clonotype. The rearrangement links TRBV18 to TRBJ2-2, with 10 bases identical to TRBD1. J was trimmed by 4 bases and V by 2 bases; bases with no gene match: 4. The germline V gene encodes CDR1 KGHSH and CDR2 LQKENI. There are 16 residues in the CDR3. The CDR3 DNA reads TGTGCCAGCTCACCATTGGACAGGGGGACCACCGGGGAGCTGTTTTTT. It yields the protein CASSPLDRGTTGELFF.

This clonotype showed up many times. The chain uses TRBV7-2 and TRBJ1-2; D is undetermined. The V end lost 2 bases, the J end lost 0 bases, and 13 bases lay between the germline ends. Looked up from germline, CDR1 is SGHTA and CDR2 is FQGNSA. This CDR3 region has 16 residues. CDR3 DNA sequence: TGTGCCAGCAGCTTAAATGGTCCGGGGACTAACTATGGCTACACCTTC. It encodes CASSLNGPGTNYGYTF.

This clonotype occurred many times. J is TRBJ2-5 and V is TRBV28; TRBD2 matches at 8 bases. V lost 6 bases, J lost 5 bases, and 11 bases stayed unmatched. The CDR3 loop spans 15 amino acids. Germline CDR1 reads MDHEN; CDR2 reads SYDVKM. CDR3 bases: TGTGCCAGCAGGCCAACTCGGGGGGGCCGGGAGACCCAGTACTTC. Translation: CASRPTRGGRETQYF. The variable domain in full, with the rest retrieved from reference TRBV28 and TRBJ2-5, is DVKVTQSSRYLVKRTGEKVFLECVQDMDHENMFWYRQDPGLGLRLIYFSYDVKMKEKGDIPEGYSVSREKKERFSLILESASTNQTSMYLCASRPTRGGRETQYFGPGTRLLVL.

This clonotype has just a few counts. The V gene is TRBV5-1, the J gene TRBJ1-3; D uncertain. The CDR3 has 15 residues. Trimming took off 0 bases at V and 0 bases at J, with 7 bases between the two ends. From germline, CDR1 is SGHRS and CDR2 YFSETQ. CDR3 nucleotides: TGCGCCAGCAGCTTGGCTAAGGGCTCTGGAAACACCATATATTTT. Amino acid sequence: CASSLAKGSGNTIYF.

Concerning this clonotype itself: A much more abundant neighbour one base away suggests this may be a read error. J is TRBJ2-1 and V is TRBV5-1; 10 bases align to TRBD2. The J call is in doubt because the DNA end fits TRBJ2-3 better. This CDR3 contains 14 residues. Germline values: CDR1 SGHRS, CDR2 YFSETQ. The chain's CDR3 is CASSERGGSDTQYF. CDR3 nucleotides: TGCGCCAGCAGCGAGCGGGGGGGTTCGGATACGCAGTATTTT.